These 13 T cell receptor beta chains share one sample of origin, sequenced in a study of early T cells in non-severe SARS-CoV-2 infection. TCRdb independently ran MiXCR on the 5' RACE reads; one entry per CDR3 protein. Found here are some 110,000 distinct CDR3 sequences, around 14% of them singletons; the top ten hold 20% to 25%. The sequencing sample was made of whole blood. Receptors were obtained from an adult who was a healthcare worker with PCR-confirmed SARS-CoV-2 infection or an uninfected control (not recorded which).

V usage is TRBV5-1 and J usage is TRBJ2-1; perhaps D is TRBD1 or TRBD2 (5 bases each). Germline V gives CDR1 SGHRS, CDR2 YFSETQ. V was pared by 0 bases and J by 12 bases, with 19 bases between. The CDR3 contains 15 residues. The CDR3 here is CASSLASGSRGGQFF. CDR3 in DNA: TGCGCCAGCAGCTTGGCCTCAGGGTCCCGGGGCGGGCAGTTCTTC.

The chain recombines TRBV11-2 with TRBJ1-2; possible D gene TRBD1, 5 bases. This CDR3 is built from 14 residues. The V end lost 6 bases, the J end lost 5 bases, and 16 bases lay between the germline ends. Germline lookup yields CDR1 SGHAT and CDR2 FQNNGV. The CDR3 sequence is CASRRLGTGYGYTF. Written as DNA, the CDR3 is TGTGCCAGCAGGCGACTTGGGACGGGTTATGGCTACACCTTC.

The chain employs TRBV30 and TRBJ1-4; D is unclear. Germline lookup yields CDR1 GTSNPN and CDR2 SVGIG (reference sequence). The CDR3 spans 10 residues. Trimming shortened V by 8 bases and J by 7 bases, and 8 bases separated the two germline ends. The DNA of the CDR3 is TGTGCCCTGGATGGTGAAAAACTGTTTTTT. Protein product: CALDGEKLFF.

V gene TRBV9 combines with J gene TRBJ1-1; D is ambiguous. This CDR3 has 13 amino acids. Germline CDR1 is SGDLS and CDR2 is YYNGEE. With 3 bases removed from V and 2 bases from J, the gap between germline ends came to 8 bases. The CDR3 nucleotides are TGTGCCAGCAGCGGGGCACCAAACACTGAAGCTTTCTTT. This translates into CASSGAPNTEAFF. The full variable domain, completed using reference TRBV9 and TRBJ1-1, is DSGVTQTPKHLITATGQRVTLRCSPRSGDLSVYWYQQSLDQGLQFLIQYYNGEERAKGNILERFSAQQFPDLHSELNLSSLELGDSALYFCASSGAPNTEAFFGQGTRLTVV.

There are a few counts of this clonotype. V is TRBV7-3 and J is TRBJ2-3; 11 bases are shared with TRBD1. Germline CDR1 SGHTA, CDR2 FQGTGA. Trimming took 5 bases from V and 3 from J; bases not matched to a gene: 10. The CDR3 has 17 amino acids. The CDR3 loop is CASSPDSGTGGTDTQYF. The DNA of the CDR3 is TGTGCCAGCAGCCCGGACTCCGGGACAGGGGGAACAGATACGCAGTATTTT.

This clonotype was seen ten or more times. The chain has TRBV5-6 and TRBJ1-1; no clear D gene. Per germline, CDR1 SGHDT and CDR2 YYEEEE. V lost 2 bases to trimming and J lost 3 bases, with 14 bases between them. The CDR3 extends over 15 amino acids. The CDR3 bases are TGTGCCAGCAGCTTCTTGGACGCCCTCGACACTGAAGCTTTCTTT. Translated: CASSFLDALDTEAFF.

This clonotype was seen a few times. Written as DNA, the CDR3 is TGCGCCAGCAGCTGGGGGGGCCCAGAGGCTGAGGGCTACACCTTC. Its translation: CASSWGGPEAEGYTF. The V gene is TRBV5-1, the J gene TRBJ1-2; D is perhaps TRBD1 (6 bases). The CDR3 length is 15 residues. Germline-derived CDR1 and CDR2 are SGHRS and YFSETQ. With 3 bases removed from V and 8 bases from J, the gap between germline ends came to 20 bases. The whole variable domain, remainder taken from reference TRBV5-1 and TRBJ1-2, is KAGVTQTPRYLIKTRGQQVTLSCSPISGHRSVSWYQQTPGQGLQFLFEYFSETQRNKGNFPGRFSGRQFSNSRSEMNVSTLELGDSALYLCASSWGGPEAEGYTFGSGTRLTVV.

This clonotype was recorded at least ten times. This chain uses TRBV20-1 with TRBJ2-3; the D call may be TRBD1 or TRBD2 (6 bases each). The germline V gene encodes CDR1 DFQATT and CDR2 SNEGSKA (reference sequence). The V gene lost 1 base and the J gene lost 5 bases, with 13 bases spanning the gap. The CDR3 extends over 14 amino acids. The CDR3 here is CSARVGGPGDTQYF. CDR3 DNA: TGCAGTGCTAGAGTAGGGGGGCCGGGAGATACGCAGTATTTT.

The count of this clonotype is one. The gene calls are TRBV29-1 and TRBJ1-2; 7 nucleotides agree with TRBD1. This CDR3 region has 12 residues. The ends lost 1 base at V and 7 bases at J; junction bases unmatched: 3. Germline CDR1 reads SQVTM; CDR2 reads ANQGSEA. Written as DNA, the CDR3 is TGCAGCGTTGAAGGCGACAGGGCTGGCTACACCTTC. Its protein is CSVEGDRAGYTF.

Many counts were recorded for this clonotype. The chain carries TRBV5-1 and TRBJ1-1; no firm D call. The CDR3 covers 13 residues. Trimming removed 0 bases at V and 1 base at J, with 4 bases between. Germline CDR1 and CDR2: SGHRS and YFSETQ. The CDR3 reads CASSLGRNTEAFF. The CDR3 DNA is TGCGCCAGCAGCTTGGGAAGGAACACTGAAGCTTTCTTT.

The sample holds a few counts of this clonotype. V and J are TRBV5-1 and TRBJ1-2; 7 bases line up with TRBD1. This CDR3 is 14 amino acids long. V was clipped by 4 bases and J by 4 bases; unmatched bases: 7. Germline values: CDR1 SGHRS, CDR2 YFSETQ. The DNA of the CDR3 is TGCGCCAGCAGCCCGGGACAGACCTTCTATGGCTACACCTTC. Amino acids: CASSPGQTFYGYTF.

This clonotype turned up a few times. The rearrangement links TRBV3-1 to TRBJ2-7; the D gene is possibly TRBD2 (5 bases). Deletions cut 4 bases from V and 6 bases from J, with 16 bases between. The CDR3 is 14 amino acids. Per germline, CDR1 LGHDT and CDR2 YNNKEL (reference sequence). CDR3 nucleotides: TGTGCCAGCAGCCCTAGCCGTATAGTGCTCGAGCAGTACTTC. Residues: CASSPSRIVLEQYF.

This clonotype appeared a few times. The chain carries TRBV3-1 and TRBJ2-7; 8 nucleotides align to TRBD1. The CDR3 covers 16 residues. Germline CDR1 is LGHDT and CDR2 is YNNKEL (reference sequence). The V and J ends lost 3 bases and 3 bases, in that order; junction bases with no gene match: 10. CDR3 sequence: CASSHLVGQAHYEQYF. The CDR3 DNA reads as TGTGCCAGCAGCCACCTTGTGGGACAGGCTCACTACGAGCAGTACTTC.